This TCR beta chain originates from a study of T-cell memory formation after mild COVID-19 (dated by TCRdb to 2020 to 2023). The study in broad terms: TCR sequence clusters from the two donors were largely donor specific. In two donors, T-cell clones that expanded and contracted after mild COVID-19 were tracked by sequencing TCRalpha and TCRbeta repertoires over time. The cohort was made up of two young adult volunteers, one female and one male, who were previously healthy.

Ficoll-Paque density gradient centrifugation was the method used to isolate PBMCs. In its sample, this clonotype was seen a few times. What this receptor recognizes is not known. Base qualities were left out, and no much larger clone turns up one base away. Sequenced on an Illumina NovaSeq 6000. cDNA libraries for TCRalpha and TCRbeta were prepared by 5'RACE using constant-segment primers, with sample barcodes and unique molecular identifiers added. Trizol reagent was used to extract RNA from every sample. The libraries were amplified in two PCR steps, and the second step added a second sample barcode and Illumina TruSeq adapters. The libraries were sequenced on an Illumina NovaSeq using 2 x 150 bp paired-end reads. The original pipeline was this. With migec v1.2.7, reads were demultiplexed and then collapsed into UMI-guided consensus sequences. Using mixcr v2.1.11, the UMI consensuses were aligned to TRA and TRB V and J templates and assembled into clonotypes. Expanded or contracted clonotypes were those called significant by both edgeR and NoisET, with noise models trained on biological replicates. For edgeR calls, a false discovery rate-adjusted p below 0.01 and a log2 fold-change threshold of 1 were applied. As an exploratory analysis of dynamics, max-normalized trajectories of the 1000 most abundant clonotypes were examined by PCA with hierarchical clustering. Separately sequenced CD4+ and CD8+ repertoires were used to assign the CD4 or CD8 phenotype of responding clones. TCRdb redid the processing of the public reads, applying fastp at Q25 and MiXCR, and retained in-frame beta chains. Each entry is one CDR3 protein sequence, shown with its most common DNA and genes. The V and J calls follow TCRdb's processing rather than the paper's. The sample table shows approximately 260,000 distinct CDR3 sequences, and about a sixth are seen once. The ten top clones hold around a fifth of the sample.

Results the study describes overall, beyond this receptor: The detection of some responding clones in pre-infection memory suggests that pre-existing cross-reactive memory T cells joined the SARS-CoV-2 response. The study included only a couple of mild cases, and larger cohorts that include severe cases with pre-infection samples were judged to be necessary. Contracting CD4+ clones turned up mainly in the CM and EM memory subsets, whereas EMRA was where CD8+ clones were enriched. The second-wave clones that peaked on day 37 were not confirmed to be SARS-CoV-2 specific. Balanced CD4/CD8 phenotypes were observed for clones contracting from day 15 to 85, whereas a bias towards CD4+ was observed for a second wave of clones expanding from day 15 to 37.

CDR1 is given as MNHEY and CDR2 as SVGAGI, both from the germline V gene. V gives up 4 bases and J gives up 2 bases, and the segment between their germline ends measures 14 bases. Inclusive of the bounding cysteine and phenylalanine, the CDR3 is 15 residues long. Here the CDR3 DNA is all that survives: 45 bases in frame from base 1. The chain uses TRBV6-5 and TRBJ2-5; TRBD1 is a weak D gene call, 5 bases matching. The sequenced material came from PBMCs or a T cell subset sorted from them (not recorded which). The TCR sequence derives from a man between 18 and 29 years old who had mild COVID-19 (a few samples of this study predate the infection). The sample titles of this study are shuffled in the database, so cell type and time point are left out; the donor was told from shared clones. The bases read TGTGCCAGCAGTTTCAAGGGGATGGGGCAAGAGACCCAGTACTTC. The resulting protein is CASSFKGMGQETQYF.